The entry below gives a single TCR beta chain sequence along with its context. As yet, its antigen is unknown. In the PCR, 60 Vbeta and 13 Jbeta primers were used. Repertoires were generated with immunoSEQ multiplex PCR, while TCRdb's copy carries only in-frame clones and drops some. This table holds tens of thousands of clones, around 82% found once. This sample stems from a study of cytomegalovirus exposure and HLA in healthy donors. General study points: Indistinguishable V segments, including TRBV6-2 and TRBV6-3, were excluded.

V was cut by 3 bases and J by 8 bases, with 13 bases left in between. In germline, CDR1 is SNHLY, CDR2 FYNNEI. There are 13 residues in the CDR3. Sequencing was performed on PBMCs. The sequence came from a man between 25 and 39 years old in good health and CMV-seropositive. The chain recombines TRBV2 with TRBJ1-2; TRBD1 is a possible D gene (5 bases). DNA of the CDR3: TGTGCCAGCAGTGACAGGGTCGGTATAGGCTACACCTTC. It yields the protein CASSDRVGIGYTF.